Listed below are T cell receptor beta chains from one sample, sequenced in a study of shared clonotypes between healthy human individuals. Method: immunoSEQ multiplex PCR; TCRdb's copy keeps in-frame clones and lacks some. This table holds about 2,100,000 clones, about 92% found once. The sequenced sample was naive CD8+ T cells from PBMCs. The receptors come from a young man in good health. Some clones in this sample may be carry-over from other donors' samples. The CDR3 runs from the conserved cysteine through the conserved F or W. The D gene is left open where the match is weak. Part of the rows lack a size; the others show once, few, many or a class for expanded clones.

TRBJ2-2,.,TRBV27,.,TGTGCCAGCAAATGGGACAACCTCTTCGGGGAGCTGTTTTTT,CASKWDNLFGELFF
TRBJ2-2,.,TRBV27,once,TGTGCCAGCAGCAACCCTTCCTGGAGCGGGGAGCTGTTTTTT,CASSNPSWSGELFF
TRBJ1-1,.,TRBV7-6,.,TGTGCCAGCAGCTTAGCAGGGCAGAACACTGAAGCTTTCTTT,CASSLAGQNTEAFF
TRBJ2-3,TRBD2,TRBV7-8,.,TGTGCCAGCAGCTTGTCTTCCGGGACTAGCGGGACTACAGATACGCAGTATTTT,CASSLSSGTSGTTDTQYF
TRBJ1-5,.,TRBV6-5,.,TGTGCCAGCAGTTACGCTACGGAGTGGCCCCAGCATTTT,CASSYATEWPQHF
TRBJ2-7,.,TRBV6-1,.,TGTGCCAGCAGTTCGGCCTTGGAGCAGTACTTC,CASSSALEQYF
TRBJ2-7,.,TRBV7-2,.,TGTGCCAGCAGCTTAGTTGAAAAGCAGTACTTC,CASSLVEKQYF
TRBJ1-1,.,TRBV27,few,TGTGCCAGCAGTAGATCAGGGACTGAAGCTTTCTTT,CASSRSGTEAFF
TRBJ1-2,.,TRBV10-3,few,TGTGCCATCAGCCAGAGTAACTATGGCTACACCTTC,CAISQSNYGYTF
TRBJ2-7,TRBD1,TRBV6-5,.,TGTGCCAGCAGGAATACAGGGGAAGTCACCTACGAGCAGTACTTC,CASRNTGEVTYEQYF
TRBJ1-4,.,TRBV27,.,TGTGCCAGCAGGGGCCTCGCGCCACGCGAAAAACTGTTTTTT,CASRGLAPREKLFF
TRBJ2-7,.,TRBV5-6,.,TGTGCCAGCAGCTTGGGCCCGGGCTCCTACGAGCAGTACTTC,CASSLGPGSYEQYF
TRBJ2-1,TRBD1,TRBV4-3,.,TGCGCCAGCAGCCAAGATCGGACAGGGGGCTTAAATGAGCAGTTCTTC,CASSQDRTGGLNEQFF
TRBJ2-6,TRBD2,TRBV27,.,TGTGCCAGCAAGCGTGGGACTAGACCTACCGGGGCCAACGTCCTGACTTTC,CASKRGTRPTGANVLTF
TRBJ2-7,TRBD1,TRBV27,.,TGTGTCAGCAAAAGGGGGCAGGCCGAGCAGTACTTC,CVSKRGQAEQYF
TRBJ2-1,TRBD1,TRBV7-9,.,TGTGCCAGCAGCCCCTCTCGGACAGGAAACTACAATGAGCAGTTCTTC,CASSPSRTGNYNEQFF
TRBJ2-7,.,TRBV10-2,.,TGCGCCAGCAAAACAACCTACGAGCAGTACTTC,CASKTTYEQYF
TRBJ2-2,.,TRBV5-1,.,TGCGCCAGCAGCCCCGGACTTAACACCGGGGAGCTGTTTTTT,CASSPGLNTGELFF
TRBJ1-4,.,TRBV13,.,TGTGCCAGCAGCTTAGGGCAGGTTAATGAAAAACTGTTTTTT,CASSLGQVNEKLFF
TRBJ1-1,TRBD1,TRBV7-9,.,TGTGCCAGCAGACAGGGGAGGACTGAAGCTTTCTTT,CASRQGRTEAFF
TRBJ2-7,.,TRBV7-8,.,TGTGCCAGCAGCTTACCCTTAGCCAACTACGAGCAGTACTTC,CASSLPLANYEQYF
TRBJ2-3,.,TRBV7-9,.,TGTGCCAGCAGCTGGAGTGGCGCTAGCACAGATACGCAGTATTTT,CASSWSGASTDTQYF
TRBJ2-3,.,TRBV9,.,TGTGCCAGCAGCGTAGGCCGCCCCGGCACAGATACGCAGTATTTT,CASSVGRPGTDTQYF
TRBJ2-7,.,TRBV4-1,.,TGCGCCAGCAGCCAAGATCCCCCGTCGGGGGAGCAGTACTTC,CASSQDPPSGEQYF
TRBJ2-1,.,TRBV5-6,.,TGTGCCAGCAGCTACGCGAGCGGACGGAACAATGAGCAGTTCTTC,CASSYASGRNNEQFF
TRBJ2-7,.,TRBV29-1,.,TGCAGCGTTGAGACAGGATACTACGAGCAGTACTTC,CSVETGYYEQYF
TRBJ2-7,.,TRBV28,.,TGTGCCAGCAGTTTTCGGGACGGGACCTACGAGCAGTACTTC,CASSFRDGTYEQYF
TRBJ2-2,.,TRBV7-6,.,TGTGCCAGCAGCTTAGCTACCCTTTTTAGTACCGGGGAGCTGTTTTTT,CASSLATLFSTGELFF
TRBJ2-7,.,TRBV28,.,TGTGCCAGCAGTGACCGGGACTCAGGCTACGAGCAGTACTTC,CASSDRDSGYEQYF
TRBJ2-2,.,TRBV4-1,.,TGCGCCAGCAGCCCATCCAACACCGGGGAGCTGTTTTTT,CASSPSNTGELFF
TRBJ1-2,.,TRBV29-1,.,TGCAGCGTTGAGGACAATAACTATGGCTACACCTTC,CSVEDNNYGYTF
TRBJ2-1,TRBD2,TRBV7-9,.,TGTGCCAGCAGCTTAGCTAGCGGGGTCTACAATGAGCAGTTCTTC,CASSLASGVYNEQFF
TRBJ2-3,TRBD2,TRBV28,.,TGTGCCAGCAGTTGGTGGCGGGAGCGCACAGATACGCAGTATTTT,CASSWWRERTDTQYF
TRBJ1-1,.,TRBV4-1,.,TGCGCCAGCAGCTTAGGCAGGGACGAAAGCATGAACACTGAAGCTTTCTTT,CASSLGRDESMNTEAFF
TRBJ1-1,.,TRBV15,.,TGTGCCACCAGCAGAGATTTAACAGGCGTCGACTTCACTGAAGCTTTCTTT,CATSRDLTGVDFTEAFF
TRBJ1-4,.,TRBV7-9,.,TGTGCCAGCAGCTTGCCGTCAGGGGCTAATGAAAAACTGTTTTTT,CASSLPSGANEKLFF
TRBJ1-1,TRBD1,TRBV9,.,TGTGCCAGCAGCGGACAGGGGGCGCGGGGTGAAGCTTTCTTT,CASSGQGARGEAFF
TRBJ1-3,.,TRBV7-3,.,TGTGCCAGCAGCAAAACAGGCTCTGGAAACACCATATATTTT,CASSKTGSGNTIYF
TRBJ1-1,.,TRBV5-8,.,TGTGCCAGCAGCTTGGTGGTGGTTGAAGCTTTCTTT,CASSLVVVEAFF
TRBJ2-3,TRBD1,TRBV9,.,TGTGCCAGCAGCCCCCGACAGGGGTCAGATACGCAGTATTTT,CASSPRQGSDTQYF
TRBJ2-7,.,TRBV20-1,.,TGCAGTGCCACTCAGGGGTTCGAGCAGTACTTC,CSATQGFEQYF
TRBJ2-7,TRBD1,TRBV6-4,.,TGTGCCAACACAGACTACAGGGGGCTCCACGAGCAGTACTTC,CANTDYRGLHEQYF